This passage covers 11 T cell receptor beta chains from one sample sequenced in a study of T cell responses to AZD1222 COVID-19 vaccine. Clones were read by immunoSEQ multiplex PCR, and TCRdb kept only the in-frame ones, dropping some. The table shows about 170,000 clones, with around nine tenths occurring only once. Sequenced here: peripheral blood, sampled 28 days after the second AZD1222 dose. Receptor source: an adult who received the AZD1222 COVID-19 vaccine.

This rearrangement joins TRBV5-4 to TRBJ1-2; unclear D gene. V shed 0 bases and J shed 6 bases, with 12 bases lying between them. Germline CDR1 SGHNT, CDR2 YYREEE (reference sequence). The CDR3 contains 14 residues. The CDR3 region is CASSLVGDVDGYTF. CDR3 DNA sequence: TGTGCCAGCAGCTTGGTGGGTGACGTTGATGGCTACACCTTC.

The chain links TRBV6-1 to TRBJ2-7; TRBD2 matches 8 bases. CDR1 is MNHNS and CDR2 is SASEGT in the germline V gene. V lost 1 base to trimming and J lost 5 bases; unmatched junction nucleotides: 7. The CDR3 consists of 15 residues. Here the CDR3 reads CASSEEGSGGHEQYF. Written as DNA, the CDR3 is TGTGCCAGCAGTGAAGAGGGGTCGGGGGGGCACGAGCAGTACTTC.

The V and J genes are TRBV19 and TRBJ2-7; a weak D match, TRBD2 (5 bases). Germline V lookup: CDR1 LNHDA, CDR2 SQIVND (reference sequence). This CDR3 has 11 amino acids. The V and J ends lost 8 bases and 4 bases respectively, with 9 bases between them. The CDR3 DNA is TGTGCCAGTGGCGAGGGTTACGAGCAGTACTTC. It codes for CASGEGYEQYF. The whole variable domain, remainder taken from reference TRBV19 and TRBJ2-7, is DGGITQSPKYLFRKEGQNVTLSCEQNLNHDAMYWYRQDPGQGLRLIYYSQIVNDFQKGDIAEGYSVSREKKESFPLTVTSAQKNPTAFYLCASGEGYEQYFGPGTRLTVT.

The rearrangement joins TRBV7-8 to TRBJ2-7, with D maybe TRBD1 (6 bases). Germline V lookup: CDR1 SGHVS, CDR2 FQNEAQ. Trimming shortened V by 5 bases and J by 2 bases, and 19 bases separated the two germline ends. This CDR3 is 16 amino acids long. CDR3 region: CASSPQTGLGTYEQYF. The CDR3 DNA follows: TGTGCCAGCAGCCCCCAAACAGGGCTCGGGACCTACGAGCAGTACTTC.

The chain recombines TRBV30 with TRBJ1-3, with unresolved D. CDR3 length: 13 residues. CDR1 and CDR2 (germline): GTSNPN, SVGIG (reference sequence). V was clipped by 2 bases and J by 0 bases, with 5 bases between them. The CDR3 sequence: CAWSLVSGNTIYF. The CDR3 DNA follows: TGTGCCTGGAGTTTGGTCTCTGGAAACACCATATATTTT. The full variable domain, rest sourced from reference TRBV30 and TRBJ1-3, is SQTIHQWPATLVQPVGSPLSLECTVEGTSNPNLYWYRQAAGRGLQLLFYSVGIGQISSEVPQNLSASRPQDRQFILSSKKLLLSDSGFYLCAWSLVSGNTIYFGEGSWLTVV.

CDR3 DNA sequence: TGTGCCAGCAGTCCGGAGCCTGACAGGGCGGGTACAGATACGCAGTATTTT. Its protein is CASSPEPDRAGTDTQYF. This chain links TRBV5-4 with TRBJ2-3; 7 bases fit TRBD1. Germline V gene lookup returns CDR1 SGHNT and CDR2 YYREEE (reference sequence). V was pared by 5 bases and J by 3 bases, with 15 bases of the junction left unmatched. CDR3 length: 17 residues. The entire variable domain, with the rest obtained from reference TRBV5-4 and TRBJ2-3, is as follows: ETGVTQSPTHLIKTRGQQVTLRCSSQSGHNTVSWYQQALGQGPQFIFQYYREEENGRGNFPPRFSGLQFPNYSSELNVNALELDDSALYLCASSPEPDRAGTDTQYFGPGTRLTVL.

Of note for this clone: At the DNA level, this CDR3 is encoded by other sequences in the same sample as well. The chain joins TRBV3-1 (or the pseudogene TRBV3-2) to TRBJ1-1; D gene uncertain. The V and J ends lost 0 bases and 1 base respectively, with 9 bases between them. Germline-derived CDR1 and CDR2 are LGHDT and YNNKEL (reference sequence). This CDR3 contains 15 residues. This CDR3 reads CASSQDLGQNTEAFF. The CDR3 DNA is TGTGCCAGCAGCCAAGATTTGGGTCAGAACACTGAAGCTTTCTTT.

The J gene is TRBJ2-7, the V gene TRBV5-1; 9 bases are shared with TRBD1. The CDR3 is 16 amino acids. Germline assignment: CDR1 SGHRS and CDR2 YFSETQ. The J segment lost 1 base and the V segment lost 1 base, leaving 6 bases of the junction unmatched. CDR3 amino acids: CASSLRWDRDSYEQYF. DNA for the CDR3: TGCGCCAGCAGCTTGAGGTGGGACAGGGATTCCTACGAGCAGTACTTC.

J is TRBJ1-5 and V is TRBV19; TRBD1 matches at 7 bases. Germline values: CDR1 LNHDA, CDR2 SQIVND (reference sequence). CDR3 length: 15 residues. The trim removed 7 bases at V and 7 bases at J, leaving 13 bases unmatched. CDR3: CASIRTGDLRQPQHF. CDR3 DNA: TGTGCCAGTATCCGAACAGGGGATCTAAGGCAGCCCCAGCATTTT.

The chain employs TRBV27 and TRBJ2-1; 7 nucleotides align to TRBD2. The junction had 9 bases not matched to a gene; V was cut back by 1 base and J by 3 bases. CDR3 length: 17 residues. The germline V gene encodes CDR1 MNHEY and CDR2 SMNVEV (reference sequence). Here the CDR3 DNA reads TGTGCCAGCAGTTTATTCGGGACTACCTTACTCTACAATGAGCAGTTCTTC. Translated, it gives CASSLFGTTLLYNEQFF.

This clone was observed at least ten times. The chain has TRBV6-4 and TRBJ2-2, with D maybe TRBD2 (6 bases). The CDR3 totals 14 residues. Germline V gene sequence: CDR1 MRHNA, CDR2 SNTAGT. V lost 6 bases and J 5 bases, leaving 13 bases between the germline ends. The DNA for the CDR3 is TGTGCCAGCAGGCGGGCTAGCGAAACCGGGGAGCTGTTTTTT. Its protein product is CASRRASETGELFF.